The 23 T cell receptor beta chains listed next were all sequenced from one sample in a study of tumor-infiltrating lymphocytes in primary liver carcinoma. Reverse transcription of approximately 0.55 ug total RNA with a constant-region primer produced TCR beta cDNA. Three nested multiplex PCR rounds of slightly modified ARM-PCR generated TCR beta libraries. Each of the first two PCR rounds ran approximately 9 cycles with TRBV1-TRBV30 forward and C-beta reverse primers. Each CDR3 protein gets one entry after TCRdb re-called the multiplex PCR reads with MiXCR. The sample includes 80,000 to 100,000 distinct CDR3 sequences, 68% of them seen just once. Scientists recovered RNA and DNA together from around 20-30 mg of unsorted bulk tissue. Source material: tumor-adjacent normal liver tissue. The receptor source for this set is a man in his forties with primary liver carcinoma and hepatitis B virus infection.

The rearrangement uses TRBV11-2 and TRBJ2-1, with 7 positions matching TRBD2. The V segment lost 8 bases and the J segment 9 bases; nucleotides outside the gene matches: 4. Germline V gene lookup returns CDR1 SGHAT and CDR2 FQNNGV. The CDR3 sequence is 11 residues long. The CDR3 here is CASGGGGEQFF. CDR3 nucleotide sequence: TGTGCCAGCGGGGGGGGGGGTGAGCAGTTCTTC.

With regard to this clonotype: As the CDR3 is not closed by the conserved phenylalanine or tryptophan, this likely results from a read error. This sequence joins TRBV4-2 and TRBJ2-1, with 7 bases identical to TRBD2. Germline CDR1 is LGHNA and CDR2 is YNFKEQ. With 2 bases clipped from V and 5 bases from J, the junction kept 6 bases outside the gene matches. The CDR3 is 15 amino acids. CDR3 amino acids: CASSQLAGGDNEQFS. CDR3 coding DNA: TGTGCCAGCAGCCAATTAGCGGGCGGGGACAATGAGCAGTTCTCC.

A note on this clonotype: At one end, the junction sequence differs from germline, possibly due to a read error. The chain is built from TRBV11-2 and TRBJ2-2, with 9 bases fitting TRBD1. Germline-derived CDR1 and CDR2 are SGHAT and FQNNGV. This CDR3 is 17 amino acids long. The CDR3 spells CASSFDRDRVGSGELFF. The DNA of the CDR3 is TGTGCCAGCAGCTTTGATCGGGACAGGGTTGGCTCCGGGGAGTTGTTTTTT.

In its sample, this clonotype was seen many times. V usage is TRBV7-8 and J usage is TRBJ2-1; D might be TRBD1 (5 bases). The length of the CDR3 is 16 residues. Trimming removed 1 base at V and 11 bases at J, with 21 bases between. Germline V gene sequence: CDR1 SGHVS, CDR2 FQNEAQ. CDR3 loop: CASSLEGNNPRGQQFF. The CDR3 DNA sequence: TGTGCCAGCAGCTTAGAGGGGAACAACCCCCGAGGTCAGCAGTTCTTC.

Comments on this clonotype: Just one base apart from a much larger clone, this may be a read error. The chain employs TRBV6-6 and TRBJ2-7, with TRBD1 matching 8 bases. Germline CDR1 is MNHNY and CDR2 is SVGAGI (reference sequence). The CDR3 has 14 amino acids. The trim removed 6 bases at V and 2 bases at J, leaving 6 bases unmatched. CDR3 protein: CASSHGQGPYEQYF. CDR3 DNA sequence: TGTGCCAGCAGCCACGGACAGGGCCCCTACGAGCAGTACTTC.

This clonotype is a singleton in its sample. The rearrangement links TRBV11-1 to TRBJ2-7; 8 nucleotides align to TRBD2. The germline V gene encodes CDR1 SGHAT and CDR2 FQDESV (reference sequence). V gave up 3 bases and J gave up 0 bases; unmatched junction bases: 13. The CDR3 spans 18 residues. The CDR3 coding sequence is TGTGCCAGCAGCTTTCACCCCTCTAGCGGGTTAAGCTCCTACGAGCAGTACTTC. This codes for CASSFHPSSGLSSYEQYF. Drawing the rest from reference TRBV11-1 and TRBJ2-7, the complete variable domain is EAEVAQSPRYKITEKSQAVAFWCDPISGHATLYWYRQILGQGPELLVQFQDESVVDDSQLPKDRFSAERLKGVDSTLKIQPAELGDSAMYLCASSFHPSSGLSSYEQYFGPGTRLTVT.

Concerning this clonotype itself: A junction boundary mismatches the germline segment, possibly from a read error. This sequence joins TRBV20-1 and TRBJ2-5, with 14 nucleotides matching TRBD2. This CDR3 has 19 amino acids. CDR1 is DFQATT and CDR2 is SNEGSKA in the germline V gene (reference sequence). The CDR3 region has the DNA TGCAGAGCTAGAGGGAAGACTAGCGGGAGGGCCATGAGGCAAGAGACCCAGTACTTC. Translated, it gives CRARGKTSGRAMRQETQYF.

To note about this clonotype: Mismatch with germline at one junction end may stem from a read error. The CDR3 DNA follows: TGTGCCAGTAGCCCAAGCGGGACGCGGGGGGAGCTGCTTTTT. Residues: CASSPSGTRGELLF. V and J are TRBV11-2 and TRBJ2-2; TRBD2 matches at 8 bases. CDR3 length: 14 residues. Germline-derived CDR1 and CDR2 are SGHAT and FQNNGV.

The J gene is TRBJ2-7, the V gene TRBV7-9; D gene unclear. Germline CDR1 SEHNR, CDR2 FQNEAQ (reference sequence). This CDR3 has 14 amino acids. Trimming shortened V by 5 bases and J by 0 bases, and 11 bases separated the two germline ends. For the CDR3, the DNA is TGTGCCAGCAGCCTTACGCTGAACTCCTACGAGCAGTACTTC. Protein sequence: CASSLTLNSYEQYF.

This clonotype occurred many times. The chain employs TRBV4-2 and TRBJ2-1; perhaps TRBD2 as D (6 bases). V was pared by 0 bases and J by 0 bases, with 15 bases between. Germline V gene data show CDR1 as LGHNA and CDR2 as YNFKEQ. The CDR3 consists of 18 residues. The CDR3 coding sequence is TGTGCCAGCAGCCAAGAAACTATAGCGGCAAGCTCCTACAATGAGCAGTTCTTC. This sequence encodes CASSQETIAASSYNEQFF.

As for this clonotype: One junction end does not reproduce the germline sequence, and a read error may be involved. V gene TRBV28 combines with J gene TRBJ2-7; D gene unclear. This CDR3 comprises 15 residues. CDR1 is MDHEN and CDR2 is SYDVKM in the germline V gene. The CDR3 bases are TGTGCCATCAGTTCCCCGCGAGGAGTAGGATACGAGCAGTACTTC. This translates into CAISSPRGVGYEQYF.

This chain connects TRBV20-1 to TRBJ2-5, with D possibly TRBD1 on 6 matching bases. The CDR3 consists of 13 residues. Per the germline V gene, CDR1 is DFQATT and CDR2 is SNEGSKA (reference sequence). The V gene lost 5 bases and the J gene lost 2 bases, with 12 bases spanning the gap. CDR3 in amino acids: CSALTTGQETQYF. The CDR3 nucleotides are TGCAGTGCTCTCACCACAGGGCAAGAGACCCAGTACTTC.

Of note for this clonotype: This CDR3 is missing its conserved last phenylalanine or tryptophan, likely due to a read error. The V gene is TRBV5-4, the J gene TRBJ2-7, with 9 bases identical to TRBD2. The CDR3 length is 16 residues. The V segment lost 4 bases and the J segment 2 bases; nucleotides outside the gene matches: 10. Germline assignment: CDR1 SGHNT and CDR2 YYREEE (reference sequence). CDR3 DNA sequence: TGTGCCAGCAGCCGTCCCCCAGCGGGAGGCCCCTACGAGCAGTACTTA. It encodes CASSRPPAGGPYEQYL.

As for this clonotype: A clone one base away is much larger, so this may be a read error. The genes are TRBV5-5 and TRBJ1-1; maybe TRBD1 (6 bases). This CDR3 has 12 amino acids. V lost 3 bases to trimming and J lost 8 bases, with 11 bases between them. In germline, CDR1 is SGHKS, CDR2 YYEKEE (reference sequence). Here the CDR3 reads CASSSAQGEAFF. Here the CDR3 DNA reads TGTGCCAGCAGCTCGGCGCAGGGGGAAGCTTTCTTT.

Regarding this clonotype: Mismatch with germline at one junction end may stem from a read error. The chain uses TRBV5-6 and TRBJ2-1, with D maybe TRBD1 (7 bases). CDR3 length equals 16 residues. Germline V CDR1 and CDR2: SGHDT, YYEEEE. The CDR3 sequence is CASSLEGASSYNEQSF. CDR3 nucleotides: TGTGCTAGCAGCTTGGAGGGGGCAAGCTCCTACAATGAGCAGTCGTTC. The complete variable domain, with remaining parts taken from reference TRBV5-6 and TRBJ2-1, reads DAGVTQSPTHLIKTRGQQVTLRCSPKSGHDTVSWYQQALGQGPQFIFQYYEEEERQRGNFPDRFSGHQFPNYSSELNVNALLLGDSALYLCASSLEGASSYNEQSFGPGTRLTVL.

The chain combines TRBV6-6 with TRBJ2-3, with D tentatively TRBD2 (5 bases). This CDR3 has 12 residues. Trimming removed 4 bases at V and 5 bases at J, with 7 bases between. Germline V CDR1 and CDR2: MNHNY, SVGAGI (reference sequence). The CDR3 is CASSWEQDTQYF. The CDR3 DNA sequence: TGTGCCAGCAGTTGGGAGCAAGATACGCAGTATTTT.

Notes on this clonotype: At one end the junction does not follow the germline gene, possibly because of a read error. The chain uses TRBV10-1 and TRBJ2-7, with D possibly being TRBD2 (6 bases). Germline lookup yields CDR1 WNHNN and CDR2 SYGVQD (reference sequence). The length of the CDR3 is 13 residues. The CDR3 here is CASSEAGSYGQYF. Written as DNA, the CDR3 is TGCGCCAGCAGTGAGGCCGGGAGTTACGGGCAGTACTTC.

As regards this clonotype: This CDR3 fails to terminate in the conserved phenylalanine or tryptophan, so it likely reflects a read error. The chain is built from TRBV11-2 and TRBJ2-4; D is uncertain. The CDR3 is 16 residues long. Germline CDR1 is SGHAT and CDR2 is FQNNGV. The CDR3 loop reads CDSSRRLVRAKNIQYY. In nucleotides, the CDR3 is TGTGACAGCAGCCGCCGCCTTGTACGGGCCAAAAACATTCAGTACTAC.

This clonotype came up once. V and J are TRBV6-1 and TRBJ1-1; D is undetermined. The CDR3 covers 13 residues. Trimming cost V 6 bases and J 5 bases, with 13 bases left between them. Germline CDR1 MNHNS, CDR2 SASEGT. CDR3 DNA sequence: TGTGCCAGCAGGGCCGGGAAATTGACTGAAGCTTTCTTT. Residues: CASRAGKLTEAFF.

In the case of this clonotype: This is likely a read error, given that the CDR3 carries no conserved phenylalanine or tryptophan at its end. V usage is TRBV11-2 and J usage is TRBJ2-3; D ambiguous. This CDR3 is 15 amino acids long. The germline V gene has CDR1 SGHAT and CDR2 FQNNGV. The CDR3 region is CAGSLGVPSIDTQYS. In nucleotides, the CDR3 is TGTGCCGGCAGCTTAGGAGTCCCCAGCATAGATACGCAGTATTCT.

Worth noting for this clonotype: Being one base from a much bigger clone, this may be a read error. The gene calls are TRBV7-8 and TRBJ2-1; D not resolved. The length of the CDR3 is 12 residues. Trimming cost V 5 bases and J 10 bases, with 12 bases left between them. Germline CDR1 reads SGHVS; CDR2 reads FQNEAQ. For the CDR3, the DNA is TGTGCCAGCAGCCTCGTCGGCCTCGAGCAGTTCTTC. Translated, it gives CASSLVGLEQFF.

With respect to this clonotype: A much larger clone lies one base from this, so it may be a read error. This chain connects TRBV5-1 to TRBJ2-6; D is undetermined. The CDR3 runs to 14 residues. Germline lookup yields CDR1 SGHRS and CDR2 YFSETQ. CDR3 bases: TGCACCAGCAGCTTGGGGACTGGGGCCAACGTCCTGACTTTC. This gives the protein CTSSLGTGANVLTF.

About this clonotype: A read error may be the cause here, since a much bigger clone is one base away. This CDR3 reads CAISESNREGQSQHF. The DNA of the CDR3 is TGTGCCATCAGTGAGTCGAACAGGGAGGGTCAGTCCCAGCATTTT. The V and J genes are TRBV10-3 and TRBJ1-5, with D perhaps matching TRBD1 (6 bases). Germline CDR1 ENHRY, CDR2 SYGVKD. This CDR3 contains 15 residues.